The T cell receptor beta chain under discussion was sequenced for a study of massively parallel sequencing of T cell beta chains (dated by TCRdb to 2009 to 2011). Looking at the study overall: The study profiled human TCR beta CDR3 diversity in peripheral blood using 5'-RACE, Illumina short-read sequencing and a dedicated short-read assembly strategy.

Broad study findings and their caveats: Since the RNA was pooled from many donors, the results capture clonotype abundance averaged across the population rather than the repertoire of any individual. In subsampling, clonotype counts increased linearly with read number, which indicated that sequencing depth was far from saturation. CDR3 beta length ranged from 21 to 81 nucleotides, peaking at 45 nucleotides. Among 35,000 or so distinct clonotypes, 65.3% of clonotypes but only roughly a fifth of assemblies were accounted for by single-copy clonotypes. The reported gene usage frequencies may have been skewed by preferential PCR amplification of some TRBV and TRBJ sequences. Usage of TRBV genes spanned from about 0.0092% for TRBV17 up to 24.6% for TRBV20-1, while TRBJ usage spanned from 1.5% to 2% for TRBJ2-6 up to about 17% for TRBJ2-1. Most clonotypes (about 65% of the roughly 30,000) were supported by a single sequence read, by which apparent diversity could in principle be inflated. A unique TRBV gene could be assigned to only around 23,000 (around 70%) of the clonotypes.

All donors in the pool were aged roughly 18 to 45 years, and the pool included several hundred males and approximately 170 females. From approximately 160 liters of pooled peripheral blood, peripheral leukocyte polyA+ RNA was isolated. A commercial mRNA preparation from normal human peripheral blood leukocytes, pooled from around 590 individuals, served as the starting material. Comment on this clonotype: It has no known antigen specificity. Per-base qualities were not stored, and no clone one base away is much larger.

Sequencing was carried out with an Illumina Genome Analyzer II. Two rounds of nested PCR with TRBC1/TRBC2-specific primers yielded a RACE product of about 520 bp, which was gel-purified. A TRBC-specific primer and a template-switching oligonucleotide were used to make first-strand cDNA, with the template-switching oligonucleotide providing a 5' anchor for RACE. Because the RACE amplicon was too long for direct short-read sequencing, the RACE amplicon was concatemerized by ligation and sheared by sonication. PAGE was used to isolate a size fraction of 100 to 300 bp, and that fraction then underwent shotgun sequencing on the Illumina platform. In separate runs on an Illumina GAII, sequencing yielded 18.8 million 36-nt reads and 21.7 million 50-nt single-end reads. Per the original workflow: Assembly of the pooled under 50,000,000 reads was performed with iSSAKE using parameters -m 15, -o 2 and -r 0.7. Seeds for the de novo CDR3 beta assemblies came from reads aligning to the ends of Ensembl TRBV gene predictions that carried unmatched junctional bases. Rather than raw read depth, the number of matching assembled contigs was used to estimate clonotype abundance. Of the assembled clonotypes, 2,098 (about 6%) had in-frame stop codons and were removed, leaving approximately 34,000 productive clonotypes. Of the 300 or so unique TCR sequences obtained by Sanger sequencing of cloned RACE products, about 68% were also present in the Illumina assembly. Using fastp trimming at Q25 and MiXCR clonotype assembly, TCRdb reanalyzed the public sequencing data and kept in-frame beta chains. Entries that share a CDR3 protein sequence are merged under the most common genes and DNA. The authors' filters were not applied to this entry. This sample is represented by about 4,400 distinct CDR3 sequences; around two fifths of them were singletons. The ten top clones hold about 3.2% of the sample.

A distance of 14 bases separates the germline ends of V and J, which lose 2 bases and 9 bases respectively. The CDR3 contains 13 residues, cysteine and phenylalanine counted. Only the CDR3 portion is preserved as DNA: 39 bases, with reading frame beginning at the first base. The germline V gene provides CDR1 SNHLY and CDR2 FYNNEI. The sequence was obtained from a pool of human donors in good health; the sample was commercial RNA pooled from many donors. Specimen: commercial RNA from peripheral blood pooled from many donors. The chain couples TRBV2 to TRBJ2-7, with the D gene too uncertain to name. Here is the DNA: TGTGCCAGCAGTGAACAACTGGAGACCGCGCAGTACTTC. Translated, this is CASSEQLETAQYF.